The clone carrying this T cell receptor beta chain occurred many times. Antigen unknown. TCR beta CDR3 regions were amplified from RNA. During a first-round RT-PCR of the TCR CDR3, the HTBI primer set was used. TCRdb re-analysed the multiplex PCR reads in MiXCR, keeping a single row per CDR3 protein. The sample has roughly 380,000 distinct CDR3 sequences; approximately 13% are singletons. The sample belongs to a study of T cells in Graves' hyperthyroidism and ophthalmopathy. Exclusion of a patient resulted from uncontrolled infection, other autoimmune disease, pregnancy or lactation. Study results and caveats: Through a model of 13 V-J features, ophthalmopathy was separated from stable hyperthyroidism.

The specimen was blood. The receptor was isolated from a woman in her sixties or seventies with Graves' hyperthyroidism.

The CDR3 coding sequence is TGTGCCAGCAGCGACTCGGGGGGCGCGGAGCAGTTCTTC. It yields the protein CASSDSGGAEQFF. J is TRBJ2-1 and V is TRBV7-9, with D maybe TRBD2 (7 bases). Per germline, CDR1 SEHNR and CDR2 FQNEAQ (reference sequence). With 5 bases removed from V and 10 bases from J, the gap between germline ends came to 15 bases. CDR3 length equals 13 residues.